This T cell receptor beta chain was identified in a study of T cell changes during pregnancy in multiple sclerosis. Profiling relied on immunoSEQ multiplex PCR, and the TCRdb table lists in-frame clones only, not all of them. The sample shows around 31,000 clones, about 90% of them seen only once. The CDR3 is 15 residues long. V shed 5 bases and J shed 0 bases, with 13 bases lying between them. Germline CDR1 is SEHNR and CDR2 is FQNEAQ (reference sequence). The sequences come from CD4+ T cells from peripheral blood mononuclear cells, collected in the first trimester of pregnancy. This TCR was sampled from a female donor in good health, enrolled as a control in a pregnancy study. The chain recombines TRBV7-9 with TRBJ1-1, with no clear D. The CDR3 loop is CASSPPGNMNTEAFF. The CDR3 DNA is TGTGCCAGCAGCCCGCCGGGGAATATGAACACTGAAGCTTTCTTT. The full variable domain, rest sourced from reference TRBV7-9 and TRBJ1-1, is DTGVSQNPRHKITKRGQNVTFRCDPISEHNRLYWYRQTLGQGPEFLTYFQNEAQLEKSRLLSDRFSAERPKGSFSTLEIQRTEQGDSAMYLCASSPPGNMNTEAFFGQGTRLTVV.